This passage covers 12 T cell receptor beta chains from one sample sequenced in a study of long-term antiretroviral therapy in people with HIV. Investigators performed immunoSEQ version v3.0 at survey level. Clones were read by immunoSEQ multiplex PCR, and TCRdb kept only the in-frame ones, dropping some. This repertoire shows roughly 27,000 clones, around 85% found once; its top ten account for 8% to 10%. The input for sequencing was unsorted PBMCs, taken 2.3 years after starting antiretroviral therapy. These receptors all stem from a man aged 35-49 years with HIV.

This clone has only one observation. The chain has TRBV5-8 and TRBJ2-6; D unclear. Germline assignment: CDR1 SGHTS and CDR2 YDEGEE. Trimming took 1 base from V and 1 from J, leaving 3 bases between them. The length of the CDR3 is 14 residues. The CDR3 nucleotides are TGTGCCAGCAGCTTGTTTTCTGGGGCCAACGTCCTGACTTTC. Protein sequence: CASSLFSGANVLTF.

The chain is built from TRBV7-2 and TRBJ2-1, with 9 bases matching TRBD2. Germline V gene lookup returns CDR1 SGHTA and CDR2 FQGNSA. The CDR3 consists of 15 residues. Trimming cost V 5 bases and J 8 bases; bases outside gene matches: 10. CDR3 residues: CASSRPGLATDEQFF. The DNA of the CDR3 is TGTGCCAGCAGCCGGCCGGGACTAGCTACGGATGAGCAGTTCTTC.

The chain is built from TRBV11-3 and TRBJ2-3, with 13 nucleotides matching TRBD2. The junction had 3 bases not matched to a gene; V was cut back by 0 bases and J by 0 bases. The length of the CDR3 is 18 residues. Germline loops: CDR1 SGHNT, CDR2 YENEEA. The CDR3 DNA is TGTGCCAGCAGCTTAGAGGGGACTAGCGGGGCCAGCACAGATACGCAGTATTTT. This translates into CASSLEGTSGASTDTQYF.

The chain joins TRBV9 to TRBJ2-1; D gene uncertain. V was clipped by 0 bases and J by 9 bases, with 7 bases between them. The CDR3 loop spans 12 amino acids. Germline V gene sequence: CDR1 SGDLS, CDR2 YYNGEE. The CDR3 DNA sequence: TGTGCCAGCAGCGTAGGGGTTACTGAGCAGTTCTTC. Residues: CASSVGVTEQFF.

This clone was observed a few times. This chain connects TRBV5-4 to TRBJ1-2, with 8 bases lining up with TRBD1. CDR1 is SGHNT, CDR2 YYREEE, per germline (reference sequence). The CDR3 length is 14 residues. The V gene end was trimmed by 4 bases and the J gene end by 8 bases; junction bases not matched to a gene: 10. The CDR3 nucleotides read TGTGCCAGCAGCACCGGGACAGGCGCGAGAGGCTACACCTTC. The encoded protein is CASSTGTGARGYTF.

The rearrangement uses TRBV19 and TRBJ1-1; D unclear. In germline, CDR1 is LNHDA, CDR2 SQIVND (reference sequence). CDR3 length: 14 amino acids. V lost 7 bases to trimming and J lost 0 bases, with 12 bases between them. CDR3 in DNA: TGTGCCAGTACGTCGGAATATATGAACACTGAAGCTTTCTTT. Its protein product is CASTSEYMNTEAFF.

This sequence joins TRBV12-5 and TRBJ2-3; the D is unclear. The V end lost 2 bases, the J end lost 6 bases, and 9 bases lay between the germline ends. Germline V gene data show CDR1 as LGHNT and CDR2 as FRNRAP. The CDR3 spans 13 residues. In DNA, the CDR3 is TGTGCTAGTGGTTTGATCGCCGTGGATACGCAGTATTTT. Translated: CASGLIAVDTQYF.

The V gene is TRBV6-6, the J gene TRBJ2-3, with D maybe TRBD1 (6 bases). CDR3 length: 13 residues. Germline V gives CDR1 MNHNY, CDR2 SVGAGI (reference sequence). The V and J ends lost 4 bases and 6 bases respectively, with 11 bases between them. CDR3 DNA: TGTGCCAGCAGTTGGGGGACATCCGATACGCAGTATTTT. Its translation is CASSWGTSDTQYF.

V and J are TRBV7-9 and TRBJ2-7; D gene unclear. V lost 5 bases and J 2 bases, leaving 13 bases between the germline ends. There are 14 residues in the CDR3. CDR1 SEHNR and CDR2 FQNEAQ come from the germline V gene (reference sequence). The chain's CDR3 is CASSPSEQTYEQYF. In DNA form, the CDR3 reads TGTGCCAGCAGCCCCTCCGAACAGACCTACGAGCAGTACTTC.

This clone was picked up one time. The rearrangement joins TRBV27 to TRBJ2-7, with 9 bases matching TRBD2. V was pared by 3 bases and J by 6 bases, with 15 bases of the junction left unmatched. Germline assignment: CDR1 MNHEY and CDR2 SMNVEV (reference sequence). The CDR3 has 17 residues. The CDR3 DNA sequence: TGTGCCAGCAGTTTGTGGAATGCGGGAGGGTCTTTGTTCGAGCAGTACTTC. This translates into CASSLWNAGGSLFEQYF.

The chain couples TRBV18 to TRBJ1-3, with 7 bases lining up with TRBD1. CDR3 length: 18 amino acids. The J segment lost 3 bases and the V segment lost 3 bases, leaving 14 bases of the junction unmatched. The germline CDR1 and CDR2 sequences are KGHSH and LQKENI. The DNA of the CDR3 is TGTGCCAGCTCACCGTCATACGCGCGACAGGGATATGGAAACACCATATATTTT. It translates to CASSPSYARQGYGNTIYF.

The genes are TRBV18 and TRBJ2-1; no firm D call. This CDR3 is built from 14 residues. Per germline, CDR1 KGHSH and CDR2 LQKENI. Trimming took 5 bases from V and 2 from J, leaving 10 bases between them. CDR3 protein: CASSGPAAYNEQFF. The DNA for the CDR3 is TGTGCCAGCTCAGGTCCCGCAGCCTACAATGAGCAGTTCTTC.